Below, 27 T cell receptor beta chains from the same sample are listed, as sequenced in a study of post-analysis software for immune sequencing data. The study's findings and limits: In patients, about 5 TRBV segments were more frequent than in controls, with TRBV5-6, TRBV5-1 and TRBV20-1 among them.

Each TCR beta cDNA library carried unique molecular identifiers. MiXCR, run by TCRdb on the PCR reads, gives a single entry per CDR3 protein. The data show about 430,000 distinct CDR3 sequences, over 30% seen once. For these TCRs, the target antigens are not known. The sequencing input was blood. All receptors come from a girl aged 2 to 9 with multiple sclerosis.

This chain connects TRBV6-5 to TRBJ2-3; D remains ambiguous. This CDR3 contains 19 residues. CDR1 MNHEY and CDR2 SVGAGI come from the germline V gene. Trimming removed 0 bases from V and 0 bases from J, with 19 bases in between. CDR3 sequence (DNA): TGTGCCAGCAGTTACTCCTTTTCCATAGATCGGCCGAGCACAGATACGCAGTATTTT. Translating it yields CASSYSFSIDRPSTDTQYF.

The rearrangement joins TRBV5-1 to TRBJ1-1, with 10 bases identical to TRBD1. CDR3 length equals 18 residues. The germline V gene encodes CDR1 SGHRS and CDR2 YFSETQ. V gave up 3 bases and J gave up 0 bases; unmatched junction bases: 11. Here the CDR3 reads CASSSQTGGAGMNTEAFF. The DNA of the CDR3 is TGCGCCAGCAGCTCCCAGACAGGGGGCGCGGGAATGAACACTGAAGCTTTCTTT.

This clonotype was counted a few times. This chain uses TRBV7-2 with TRBJ1-5, with TRBD1 matching 9 bases. The CDR3 is 16 residues long. CDR1 and CDR2 (germline): SGHTA, FQGNSA. With V trimmed by 4 bases and J by 3 bases, 7 bases remained unmatched. CDR3 bases: TGTGCCAGCAGCTGGGGACAGGGTCTTATCAATCAGCCCCAGCATTTT. Translating it yields CASSWGQGLINQPQHF.

The chain employs TRBV7-2 and TRBJ2-7; either TRBD1 or TRBD2 may fit D (5 bases each). Germline lookup yields CDR1 SGHTA and CDR2 FQGNSA. V lost 5 bases to trimming and J lost 0 bases, with 14 bases between them. This CDR3 comprises 15 residues. This CDR3 is CASSPLGVSSYEQYF. The CDR3 DNA reads as TGTGCCAGCAGCCCACTGGGGGTCAGCTCCTACGAGCAGTACTTC.

The chain employs TRBV7-3 and TRBJ2-1; 7 bases are shared with TRBD2. The CDR3 runs to 15 residues. Germline V lookup: CDR1 SGHTA, CDR2 FQGTGA. V trimming: 2 bases; J trimming: 9 bases; junction bases outside the gene matches: 10. CDR3 region: CASSLELARFSEQFF. CDR3 sequence (DNA): TGTGCCAGCAGCTTAGAACTAGCGAGGTTCAGTGAGCAGTTCTTC.

The chain joins TRBV5-1 to TRBJ2-7; 7 bases align to TRBD1. The DNA end is more similar to TRBJ2-5, so the J call may be wrong. The CDR3 length is 15 residues. Germline V gene lookup returns CDR1 SGHRS and CDR2 YFSETQ. The CDR3: CASGTGQDSQETQYF. CDR3 DNA: TGCGCCAGCGGCACAGGACAGGACTCCCAAGAGACCCAGTACTTC.

V and J are TRBV6-6 and TRBJ1-1, with 8 bases identical to TRBD1. CDR1 and CDR2 (germline): MNHNY, SVGAGI (reference sequence). V was pared by 5 bases and J by 0 bases, with 5 bases of the junction left unmatched. This CDR3 contains 15 residues. CDR3 sequence reads: CASSTHRGMNTEAFF. CDR3 in DNA: TGTGCCAGCAGTACCCACAGGGGGATGAACACTGAAGCTTTCTTT.

This clonotype was detected ten times or more. The chain combines TRBV29-1 with TRBJ2-6, with 8 bases identical to TRBD1. J gave up 3 bases and V 6 bases, and 4 bases lay outside the gene matches. This CDR3 region has 14 residues. The germline gives CDR1 SQVTM, CDR2 ANQGSEA. CDR3: CSVQGALGANVLTF. The CDR3 nucleotides are TGCAGCGTCCAGGGGGCGCTTGGGGCCAACGTCCTGACTTTC.

This chain uses TRBV6-5 with TRBJ2-1, with 9 bases fitting TRBD2. The CDR3 consists of 14 residues. Trimming at V came to 4 bases and at J to 10 bases, leaving 8 bases not matched to a gene. Germline V gives CDR1 MNHEY, CDR2 SVGAGI. The DNA for the CDR3 is TGTGCCAGCAGTTTGGTAGCGGGAGAGGGAGAGCAGTTCTTC. Translation gives CASSLVAGEGEQFF.

This clonotype was detected only a few times. V is TRBV27 and J is TRBJ2-7; the match to TRBD1 covers 8 bases. V shed 7 bases, J shed 6 bases, and the junction held 14 bases outside the gene matches. Germline V lookup: CDR1 MNHEY, CDR2 SMNVEV (reference sequence). CDR3 size: 15 residues. The CDR3 loop reads CASTKSRDRLREQYF. CDR3 bases: TGTGCCAGCACCAAAAGCAGGGACAGGTTGCGCGAGCAGTACTTC.

The V and J genes are TRBV7-2 and TRBJ2-1; possibly TRBD2 for D (7 bases). This CDR3 has 16 residues. Germline CDR1 and CDR2: SGHTA and FQGNSA. Trimming cost V 5 bases and J 3 bases, with 17 bases left between them. The CDR3 reads CASSLGGAVIYNEQFF. The CDR3 DNA is TGTGCCAGCAGCCTAGGGGGGGCGGTCATCTACAATGAGCAGTTCTTC.

This rearrangement joins TRBV28 to TRBJ1-2; unclear D gene. V lost 5 bases and J 0 bases, leaving 4 bases between the germline ends. Germline CDR1 and CDR2: MDHEN and SYDVKM. The CDR3 is 12 amino acids. CDR3 coding DNA: TGTGCCAGCAGTGACGCTAACTATGGCTACACCTTC. Protein sequence: CASSDANYGYTF.

The sample holds a few counts of this clonotype. The DNA for the CDR3 is TGTGCCAGCAGGACACAGGGTCGGAGGGGTGAAAAACTGTTTTTT. Its translation: CASRTQGRRGEKLFF. The gene calls are TRBV28 and TRBJ1-4, with a possible D match to TRBD1 (6 bases). The ends were cut back, 6 bases at V and 7 bases at J, with 18 bases in the middle. CDR3 length: 15 amino acids. Germline V gives CDR1 MDHEN, CDR2 SYDVKM. The entire variable domain, with the rest obtained from reference TRBV28 and TRBJ1-4, is as follows: DVKVTQSSRYLVKRTGEKVFLECVQDMDHENMFWYRQDPGLGLRLIYFSYDVKMKEKGDIPEGYSVSREKKERFSLILESASTNQTSMYLCASRTQGRRGEKLFFGSGTQLSVL.

The chain has TRBV25-1 and TRBJ2-2; no reliable D call. The ends were cut back, 1 base at V and 0 bases at J, with 15 bases in the middle. Per germline, CDR1 MGHDK and CDR2 SYGVNS. The CDR3 is 18 residues long. The CDR3 nucleotides are TGTGCCAGCAGTGAATGGTTAGGTGGGTTTACGAACACCGGGGAGCTGTTTTTT. Translating gives CASSEWLGGFTNTGELFF.

This rearrangement joins TRBV29-1 to TRBJ2-7; 8 nucleotides match TRBD2. The V gene's germline CDR1 is SQVTM and CDR2 ANQGSEA. The V gene end was trimmed by 7 bases and the J gene end by 0 bases; junction bases not matched to a gene: 5. The length of the CDR3 is 13 residues. The CDR3 DNA reads TGCAGCGCTACTAGCGGAGGCTCCTACGAGCAGTACTTC. Its translation: CSATSGGSYEQYF.

This clonotype has only one observation. This chain connects TRBV2 to TRBJ2-4; tentative D call: TRBD1 (6 bases). The end of the DNA is better explained by TRBJ2-7, so the J call may be wrong. CDR1 and CDR2 from the germline V gene are SNHLY and FYNNEI. The CDR3 sequence is 12 residues long. In DNA form, the CDR3 reads TGTGCCAGCACCTCCAGGGGCTACGAGCAGTACTTC. It yields the protein CASTSRGYEQYF.

V gene TRBV6-5 combines with J gene TRBJ2-3; 13 bases fit TRBD2. Germline V gene sequence: CDR1 MNHEY, CDR2 SVGAGI. V lost 2 bases and J lost 2; bases outside the gene matches: 4. CDR3 length: 17 amino acids. CDR3 sequence reads: CASSYTSGGGLTDTQYF. In DNA, the CDR3 is TGTGCCAGCAGTTACACTAGCGGGGGGGGCCTCACAGATACGCAGTATTTT.

This rearrangement joins TRBV6-6 to TRBJ2-5; 9 bases map to TRBD1. The DNA matches TRBJ2-7 better at its end, which makes the J call doubtful. Germline V gene sequence: CDR1 MNHNY, CDR2 SVGAGI (reference sequence). The CDR3 has 16 residues. The CDR3 here is CASSYSVQGAIYEQYF. The CDR3 region has the DNA TGTGCCAGCAGTTACTCGGTACAGGGGGCCATATACGAGCAGTACTTC.

This chain links TRBV27 with TRBJ2-1, with 10 bases identical to TRBD2. Germline values: CDR1 MNHEY, CDR2 SMNVEV (reference sequence). CDR3 length: 16 residues. J was trimmed by 7 bases and V by 5 bases; bases with no gene match: 11. Here the CDR3 DNA reads TGTGCCAGCAGTCGCCTAGCGGGAGATTTAGTGAATGAGCAGTTCTTC. Encoded protein: CASSRLAGDLVNEQFF.

This clonotype was observed once. This chain links TRBV12-3 or TRBV12-4 with TRBJ2-5; the D gene could be TRBD1 or TRBD2 (5 bases each). The J call is uncertain, as TRBJ2-7 better fits the DNA end. This CDR3 contains 16 residues. The CDR3 nucleotides read TGTGCCAGCAGTGCACCATCCGCAGGGAGTGGGGACGAGCAGTACTTC. It is translated as CASSAPSAGSGDEQYF.

The sample holds a few counts of this clonotype. This chain links TRBV5-1 with TRBJ2-5; D call uncertain. This CDR3 comprises 14 residues. Germline-derived CDR1 and CDR2 are SGHRS and YFSETQ. V was trimmed by 0 bases and J by 2 bases, leaving 8 bases between them. The chain's CDR3 is CASSLGAPQETQYF. The CDR3 DNA is TGCGCCAGCAGCTTGGGGGCCCCACAAGAGACCCAGTACTTC.

This clonotype was seen only a few times. The chain is built from TRBV5-1 and TRBJ2-7; possibly TRBD1 for D (6 bases). The V gene lost 0 bases and the J gene lost 5 bases, with 9 bases spanning the gap. Germline V gene sequence: CDR1 SGHRS, CDR2 YFSETQ. The CDR3 covers 13 residues. CDR3 protein: CASSLADRNEQYF. Written as DNA, the CDR3 is TGCGCCAGCAGCTTGGCCGACAGGAACGAGCAGTACTTC. The full variable domain, completed using reference TRBV5-1 and TRBJ2-7, is KAGVTQTPRYLIKTRGQQVTLSCSPISGHRSVSWYQQTPGQGLQFLFEYFSETQRNKGNFPGRFSGRQFSNSRSEMNVSTLELGDSALYLCASSLADRNEQYFGPGTRLTVT.

Only a few counts were recorded for this clonotype. The chain uses TRBV10-3 and TRBJ2-1; 8 bases match TRBD1. The CDR3 contains 14 residues. Germline lookup yields CDR1 ENHRY and CDR2 SYGVKD. The V and J ends lost 6 bases and 5 bases, in that order; junction bases with no gene match: 6. The chain's CDR3 is CAISGTGLNNEQFF. The CDR3 coding sequence is TGTGCCATCAGCGGGACAGGTCTTAACAATGAGCAGTTCTTC.

V and J are TRBV27 and TRBJ2-5; the D is unclear. Per the germline V gene, CDR1 is MNHEY and CDR2 is SMNVEV (reference sequence). Trimming took 4 bases from V and 11 from J, leaving 14 bases between them. CDR3 length: 12 residues. The CDR3: CASSSSTNEQYF. The CDR3, as DNA: TGTGCCAGCAGTTCAAGCACCAATGAGCAGTACTTC.

The genes are TRBV27 and TRBJ2-4; 12 bases are shared with TRBD2. The trim removed 5 bases at V and 5 bases at J, leaving 7 bases unmatched. CDR1 is MNHEY and CDR2 is SMNVEV in the germline V gene (reference sequence). CDR3 length: 16 amino acids. CDR3 residues: CASSMTSGGWQNIQYF. The CDR3 DNA sequence: TGTGCCAGCAGTATGACTAGCGGGGGATGGCAAAACATTCAGTACTTC.

The gene calls are TRBV9 and TRBJ1-1; D unresolved. The CDR3 loop spans 13 amino acids. Between the trimmed V and J ends, which lost 4 bases and 2 bases, there was a span of 9 bases. Germline CDR1 and CDR2: SGDLS and YYNGEE. The CDR3 DNA follows: TGTGCCAGCAGCTCCAGACAAAACACTGAAGCTTTCTTT. Amino acid sequence: CASSSRQNTEAFF.

This rearrangement joins TRBV7-9 to TRBJ1-4, with D possibly being TRBD1 (5 bases). CDR3 length: 19 residues. Per the germline V gene, CDR1 is SEHNR and CDR2 is FQNEAQ (reference sequence). Deletions cut 5 bases from V and 0 bases from J, with 22 bases between. CDR3 sequence: CASSLGASHRGATNEKLFF. As DNA, the CDR3 is TGTGCCAGCAGCCTTGGGGCCTCCCACCGGGGAGCAACTAATGAAAAACTGTTTTTT.